Below are 18 T cell receptor beta chains sequenced from a single sample in a study of Ad26.COV2.S vaccination and SARS-CoV-2 variants. Sequencing used immunoSEQ multiplex PCR; TCRdb keeps in-frame clones, though not all of them. Here the sample spans about 480,000 clones, around 88% being singletons. Sample treatment: around 19 received Ad26.COV2.S at low or high dose, single or two shots; roughly five received placebo; per-sample allocation not given. Day 63 following the first vaccine or placebo injection was when the samples were taken. The sample was peripheral blood, taken in a trial of Ad26.COV2.S vaccine versus placebo. The receptor set was obtained from a person aged 18-65 years who received the Ad26.COV2.S COVID-19 vaccine or a placebo.

V and J are TRBV6-5 and TRBJ2-4; D gene ambiguous. CDR3 length: 16 amino acids. V was shortened by 2 bases and J by 0 bases, with 11 bases between the two germline ends. Germline CDR1 MNHEY, CDR2 SVGAGI. The CDR3 region is CASSYRGVGAKNIQYF. In nucleotides, the CDR3 is TGTGCCAGCAGTTACCGTGGGGTGGGAGCCAAAAACATTCAGTACTTC.

CDR3 DNA: TGCGCCAGCAATCCTGGACCGGGGATCTCCTACAATGAGCAGTTCTTC. Translation gives CASNPGPGISYNEQFF. The V gene is TRBV4-1, the J gene TRBJ2-1; D perhaps matches TRBD2 (5 bases). This CDR3 has 16 amino acids. V lost 7 bases and J 0 bases, leaving 16 bases between the germline ends. CDR1 is MGHRA and CDR2 is YSYEKL in the germline V gene.

The table lists this clone with a count of one. DNA of the CDR3: TGTGCCAGCAGTGAACAAGTGGTGGCACAACTTAGCACAGATACGCAGTATTTT. It translates to CASSEQVVAQLSTDTQYF. This sequence joins TRBV6-1 and TRBJ2-3; no reliable D call. This CDR3 is 18 amino acids long. The V gene's germline CDR1 is MNHNS and CDR2 SASEGT. Trimming took 2 bases from V and 0 from J, leaving 18 bases between them.

This clone was observed a handful of times. CDR3 in DNA: TGTGCCAGCAGTAGGGAGCTAGTTGGGAACACCGGGGAGCTGTTTTTT. Its protein product is CASSRELVGNTGELFF. V and J are TRBV9 and TRBJ2-2, with a tentative D call TRBD2 (5 bases). The CDR3 covers 16 residues. V was cut by 5 bases and J by 1 base, with 15 bases left in between. Germline CDR1 reads SGDLS; CDR2 reads YYNGEE. The entire variable domain, with the rest obtained from reference TRBV9 and TRBJ2-2, is as follows: DSGVTQTPKHLITATGQRVTLRCSPRSGDLSVYWYQQSLDQGLQFLIQYYNGEERAKGNILERFSAQQFPDLHSELNLSSLELGDSALYFCASSRELVGNTGELFFGEGSRLTVL.

J is TRBJ1-5 and V is TRBV28, with 7 bases identical to TRBD1. This CDR3 is 15 amino acids long. Germline V gene data show CDR1 as MDHEN and CDR2 as SYDVKM. Trimming at V came to 7 bases and at J to 7 bases, leaving 13 bases not matched to a gene. In DNA form, the CDR3 reads TGTGCCAGCAATCTCCGGGACAGTTCGAACCAGCCCCAGCATTTT. Its protein product is CASNLRDSSNQPQHF.

V usage is TRBV20-1 and J usage is TRBJ2-1; possibly TRBD2 for D (5 bases). The CDR3 is 10 amino acids. V was pared by 6 bases and J by 8 bases, with 8 bases between. Germline CDR1 and CDR2: DFQATT and SNEGSKA (reference sequence). The CDR3 is CSARRDEQFF. CDR3 bases: TGCAGTGCCCGGCGGGATGAGCAGTTCTTC.

This clone came up once. This chain joins TRBV15 and TRBJ2-2; unclear D gene. In germline, CDR1 is LNHNV, CDR2 YYDKDF (reference sequence). The CDR3 runs 16 residues. V shed 1 base and J shed 2 bases, with 11 bases lying between them. This CDR3 is CATSRGAALNTGELFF. CDR3 nucleotide sequence: TGTGCCACCAGCAGAGGTGCGGCGTTAAACACCGGGGAGCTGTTTTTT.

This clone was observed a handful of times. This chain joins TRBV9 and TRBJ2-1; 16 bases match TRBD2. This CDR3 comprises 16 residues. Germline V gives CDR1 SGDLS, CDR2 YYNGEE. Unmatched junction bases numbered 7, after V lost 4 bases and J lost 9 bases. In DNA form, the CDR3 reads TGTGCCAGCAGCCTTGGGGGGACTAGCGGGAGGGGTGAGCAGTTCTTC. Translating it yields CASSLGGTSGRGEQFF. The complete variable domain, with remaining parts taken from reference TRBV9 and TRBJ2-1, reads DSGVTQTPKHLITATGQRVTLRCSPRSGDLSVYWYQQSLDQGLQFLIQYYNGEERAKGNILERFSAQQFPDLHSELNLSSLELGDSALYFCASSLGGTSGRGEQFFGPGTRLTVL.

The chain recombines TRBV10-3 with TRBJ1-1; D is unresolved. Trimming took 10 bases from V and 0 from J, leaving 12 bases between them. This CDR3 is built from 13 residues. Per the germline V gene, CDR1 is ENHRY and CDR2 is SYGVKD. CDR3 bases: TGTGCCACCCGTGCGCCCATGAACACTGAAGCTTTCTTT. This encodes CATRAPMNTEAFF.

The chain recombines TRBV6-4 with TRBJ2-2; TRBD2 matches at 8 bases. Per germline, CDR1 MRHNA and CDR2 SNTAGT. There are 13 residues in the CDR3. Trimming cost V 8 bases and J 6 bases; bases outside gene matches: 5. CDR3 DNA sequence: TGTGCCAGCTCTCGGGAGGGTGCCGGGGAGCTGTTTTTT. This gives the protein CASSREGAGELFF.

This chain uses TRBV29-1 with TRBJ2-1; D may be TRBD2 (5 bases). This CDR3 spans 14 amino acids. The germline V and J ends were trimmed by 4 bases and 2 bases, with 12 bases remaining between them. Germline assignment: CDR1 SQVTM and CDR2 ANQGSEA. In DNA, the CDR3 is TGCAGCGTTGGGTTGGGAGTCCCCTACAATGAGCAGTTCTTC. Translated, it gives CSVGLGVPYNEQFF.

As concerns this clone: This sample includes further DNA sequences coding for the same CDR3. J is TRBJ2-7 and V is TRBV7-2; D unresolved. Germline V gene data show CDR1 as SGHTA and CDR2 as FQGNSA. CDR3 length: 13 residues. Trimming shortened V by 0 bases and J by 0 bases, and 3 bases separated the two germline ends. CDR3 loop: CASSLAGSYEQYF. DNA of the CDR3: TGTGCCAGCAGCTTAGCTGGCTCCTACGAGCAGTACTTC.

The count of this clone is one. J is TRBJ2-3 and V is TRBV6-6; D not resolved. The V end lost 6 bases, the J end lost 2 bases, and 6 bases lay between the germline ends. CDR3 length equals 12 residues. CDR1 is MNHNY, CDR2 SVGAGI, per germline (reference sequence). The CDR3 region has the DNA TGTGCCAGCAGGGTTTCCACAGATACGCAGTATTTT. As protein: CASRVSTDTQYF.

The genes are TRBV5-1 and TRBJ1-1; TRBD1 agrees at 10 bases. The CDR3 sequence is 14 residues long. J was trimmed by 4 bases and V by 2 bases; bases with no gene match: 2. Germline loops: CDR1 SGHRS, CDR2 YFSETQ. The CDR3 nucleotides read TGCGCCAGCAGCTTTGGGACAGGGGCCACTGAAGCTTTCTTT. Residues: CASSFGTGATEAFF. Full variable domain (missing parts from reference TRBV5-1 and TRBJ1-1): KAGVTQTPRYLIKTRGQQVTLSCSPISGHRSVSWYQQTPGQGLQFLFEYFSETQRNKGNFPGRFSGRQFSNSRSEMNVSTLELGDSALYLCASSFGTGATEAFFGQGTRLTVV.

The rearrangement links TRBV27 to TRBJ2-1; TRBD2 might be the D (6 bases). With 3 bases removed from V and 5 bases from J, the gap between germline ends came to 8 bases. CDR3 size: 13 residues. Germline CDR1 MNHEY, CDR2 SMNVEV (reference sequence). The CDR3 here is CASSLWGDNEQFF. CDR3 DNA: TGTGCCAGCAGTTTGTGGGGGGACAATGAGCAGTTCTTC.

CDR3 sequence reads: CASSLKTGLAGAELFF. CDR3 in DNA: TGTGCCAGCAGCCTCAAAACGGGACTAGCGGGAGCGGAGCTGTTTTTT. The V gene is TRBV11-3, the J gene TRBJ2-2, with TRBD2 identical over 14 bases. Trimming took 5 bases from V and 10 from J; bases not matched to a gene: 9. CDR1 and CDR2 (germline): SGHNT, YENEEA. The CDR3 has 16 amino acids. The whole variable domain, remainder taken from reference TRBV11-3 and TRBJ2-2, is EAGVVQSPRYKIIEKKQPVAFWCNPISGHNTLYWYLQNLGQGPELLIRYENEEAVDDSQLPKDRFSAERLKGVDSTLKIQPAELGDSAVYLCASSLKTGLAGAELFFGEGSRLTVL.

This chain links TRBV2 with TRBJ1-2; D call uncertain. Trimming took off 7 bases at V and 1 base at J, with 16 bases between the two ends. The CDR3 contains 15 residues. Germline CDR1 reads SNHLY; CDR2 reads FYNNEI. The CDR3 nucleotides are TGTGCCAGCAAGGTTTGGGCAGATCTTAACTATGGCTACACCTTC. This sequence encodes CASKVWADLNYGYTF.

The V call is TRBV7-2, the J call TRBJ2-3; a possible D gene is TRBD1 (5 bases). Germline loops: CDR1 SGHTA, CDR2 FQGNSA. V was clipped by 1 base and J by 1 base, with 12 bases between them. The CDR3 is 16 residues long. This CDR3 is CASSLDVTVGTDTQYF. The DNA of the CDR3 is TGTGCCAGCAGCTTAGATGTGACAGTCGGCACAGATACGCAGTATTTT.